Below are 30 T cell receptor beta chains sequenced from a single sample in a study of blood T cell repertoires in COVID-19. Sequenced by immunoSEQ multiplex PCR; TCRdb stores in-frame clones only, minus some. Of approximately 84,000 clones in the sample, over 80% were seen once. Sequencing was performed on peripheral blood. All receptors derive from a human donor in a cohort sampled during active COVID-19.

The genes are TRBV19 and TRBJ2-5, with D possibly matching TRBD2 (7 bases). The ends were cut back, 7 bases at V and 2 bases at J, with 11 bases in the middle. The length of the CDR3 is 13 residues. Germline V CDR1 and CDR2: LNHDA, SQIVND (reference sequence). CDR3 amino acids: CASNAGAQETQYF. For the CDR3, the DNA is TGTGCCAGTAATGCGGGGGCACAAGAGACCCAGTACTTC.

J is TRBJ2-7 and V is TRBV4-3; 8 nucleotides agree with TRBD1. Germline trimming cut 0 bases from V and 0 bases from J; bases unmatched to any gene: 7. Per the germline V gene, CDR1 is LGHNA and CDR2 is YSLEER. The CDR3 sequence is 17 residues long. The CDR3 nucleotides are TGCGCCAGCAGCCAAGATTTATTAGGGACAGGCTCCTACGAGCAGTACTTC. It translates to CASSQDLLGTGSYEQYF.

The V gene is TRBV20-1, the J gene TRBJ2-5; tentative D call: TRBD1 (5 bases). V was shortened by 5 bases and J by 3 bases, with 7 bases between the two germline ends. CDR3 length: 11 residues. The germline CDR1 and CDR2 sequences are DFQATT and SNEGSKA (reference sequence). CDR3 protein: CSAEGEETQYF. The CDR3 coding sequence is TGCAGTGCTGAAGGGGAAGAGACCCAGTACTTC.

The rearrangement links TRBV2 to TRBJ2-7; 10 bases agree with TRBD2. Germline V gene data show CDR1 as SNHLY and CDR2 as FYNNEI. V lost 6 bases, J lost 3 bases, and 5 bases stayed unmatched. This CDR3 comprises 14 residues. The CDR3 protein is CASRGGLASYEQYF. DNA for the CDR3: TGTGCCAGCAGGGGGGGACTAGCGAGCTACGAGCAGTACTTC.

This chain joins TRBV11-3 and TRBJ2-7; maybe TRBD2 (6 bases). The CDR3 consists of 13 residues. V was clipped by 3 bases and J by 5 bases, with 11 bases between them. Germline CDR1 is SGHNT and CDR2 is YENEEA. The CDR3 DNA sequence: TGTGCCAGCAGCTTTAGGCCGGGGGACGAGCAGTACTTC. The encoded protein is CASSFRPGDEQYF.

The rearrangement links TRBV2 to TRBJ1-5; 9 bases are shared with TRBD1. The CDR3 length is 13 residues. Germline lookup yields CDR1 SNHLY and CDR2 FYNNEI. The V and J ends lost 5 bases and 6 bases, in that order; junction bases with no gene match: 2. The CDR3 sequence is CASSTGGSQPQHF. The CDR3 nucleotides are TGTGCCAGCAGTACAGGGGGCAGTCAGCCCCAGCATTTT.

The CDR3 nucleotides read TGTGCCAGCAGTGAAGCGCGCCGCGGGGAGCAGTACTTC. Translated: CASSEARRGEQYF. The chain carries TRBV2 and TRBJ2-7; tentatively, D is TRBD2 (5 bases). The CDR3 totals 13 residues. Germline CDR1 reads SNHLY; CDR2 reads FYNNEI. Trimming cost V 0 bases and J 7 bases, with 10 bases left between them.

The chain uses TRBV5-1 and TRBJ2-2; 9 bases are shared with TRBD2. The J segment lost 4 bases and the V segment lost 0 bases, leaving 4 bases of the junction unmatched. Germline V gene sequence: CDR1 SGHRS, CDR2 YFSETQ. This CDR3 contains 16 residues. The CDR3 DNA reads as TGCGCCAGCAGCTTGGAGGGACTAGCAGCCACCGGGGAGCTGTTTTTT. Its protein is CASSLEGLAATGELFF.

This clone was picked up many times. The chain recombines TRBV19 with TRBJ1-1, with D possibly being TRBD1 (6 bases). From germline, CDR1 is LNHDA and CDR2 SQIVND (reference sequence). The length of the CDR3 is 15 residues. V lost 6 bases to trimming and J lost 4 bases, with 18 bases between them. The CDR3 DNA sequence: TGTGCCAGTAGAACCGGGACAAGGTTGTCCACTGAAGCTTTCTTT. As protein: CASRTGTRLSTEAFF.

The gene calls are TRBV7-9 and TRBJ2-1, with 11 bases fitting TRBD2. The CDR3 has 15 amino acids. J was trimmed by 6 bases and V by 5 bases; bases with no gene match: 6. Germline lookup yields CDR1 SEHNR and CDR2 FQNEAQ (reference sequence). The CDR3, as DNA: TGTGCCAGCAGCGGCCTGGGGACTAGCGGCAATGAGCAGTTCTTC. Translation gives CASSGLGTSGNEQFF. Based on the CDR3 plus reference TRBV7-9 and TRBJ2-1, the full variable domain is DTGVSQNPRHKITKRGQNVTFRCDPISEHNRLYWYRQTLGQGPEFLTYFQNEAQLEKSRLLSDRFSAERPKGSFSTLEIQRTEQGDSAMYLCASSGLGTSGNEQFFGPGTRLTVL.

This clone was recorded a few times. DNA for the CDR3: TGCGCCAGCAGCTTGGACATCTTGTACGAGCAGTACTTC. Translated: CASSLDILYEQYF. The chain has TRBV5-1 and TRBJ2-7; D unresolved. V was trimmed by 0 bases and J by 4 bases, leaving 8 bases between them. This CDR3 has 13 amino acids. Looked up from germline, CDR1 is SGHRS and CDR2 is YFSETQ.

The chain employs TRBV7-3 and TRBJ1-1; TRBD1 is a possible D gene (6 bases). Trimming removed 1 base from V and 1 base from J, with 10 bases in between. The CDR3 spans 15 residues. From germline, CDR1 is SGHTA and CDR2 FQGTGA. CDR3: CASSLRGQGNTEAFF. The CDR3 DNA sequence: TGTGCCAGCAGCTTAAGGGGGCAGGGGAACACTGAAGCTTTCTTT.

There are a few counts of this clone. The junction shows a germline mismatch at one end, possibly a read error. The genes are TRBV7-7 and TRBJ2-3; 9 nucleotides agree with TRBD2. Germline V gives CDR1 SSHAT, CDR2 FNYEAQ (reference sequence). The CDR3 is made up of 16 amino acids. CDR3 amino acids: CASSPLGGRGTDTQYF. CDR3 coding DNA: TGTGCTAGCAGCCCTCTAGGCGGGAGGGGCACAGATACGCAGTATTTT.

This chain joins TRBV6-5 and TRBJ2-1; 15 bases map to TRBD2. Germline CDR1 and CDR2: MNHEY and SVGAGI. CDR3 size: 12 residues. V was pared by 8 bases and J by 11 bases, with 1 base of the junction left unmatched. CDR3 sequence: CASGTSGRQQFF. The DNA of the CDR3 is TGTGCCAGCGGGACTAGCGGGAGGCAGCAGTTCTTC.

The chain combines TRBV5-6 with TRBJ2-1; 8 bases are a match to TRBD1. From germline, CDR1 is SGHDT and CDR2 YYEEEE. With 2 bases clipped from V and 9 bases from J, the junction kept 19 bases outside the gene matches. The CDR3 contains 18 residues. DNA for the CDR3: TGTGCCAGCAGCTTATTACGGGGCCCTATGTCACAGGGGGTTGAGCAGTTCTTC. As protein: CASSLLRGPMSQGVEQFF.

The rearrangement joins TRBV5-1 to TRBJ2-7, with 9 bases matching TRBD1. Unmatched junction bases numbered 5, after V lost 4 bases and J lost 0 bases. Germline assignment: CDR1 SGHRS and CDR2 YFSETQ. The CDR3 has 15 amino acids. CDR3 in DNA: TGCGCCAGCAGCGAGGGACAGGGAGCCTCCTACGAGCAGTACTTC. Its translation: CASSEGQGASYEQYF. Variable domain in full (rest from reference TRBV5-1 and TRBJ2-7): KAGVTQTPRYLIKTRGQQVTLSCSPISGHRSVSWYQQTPGQGLQFLFEYFSETQRNKGNFPGRFSGRQFSNSRSEMNVSTLELGDSALYLCASSEGQGASYEQYFGPGTRLTVT.

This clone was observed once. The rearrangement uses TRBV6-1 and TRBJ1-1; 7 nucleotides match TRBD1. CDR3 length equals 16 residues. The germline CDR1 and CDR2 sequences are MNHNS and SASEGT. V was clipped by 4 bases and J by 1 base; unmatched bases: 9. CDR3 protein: CASSALTGTPNTEAFF. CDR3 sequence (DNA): TGTGCCAGCAGTGCCCTGACAGGGACACCGAACACTGAAGCTTTCTTT.

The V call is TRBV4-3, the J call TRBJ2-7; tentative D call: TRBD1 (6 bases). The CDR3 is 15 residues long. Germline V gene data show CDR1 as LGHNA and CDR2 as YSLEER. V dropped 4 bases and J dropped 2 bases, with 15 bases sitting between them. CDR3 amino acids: CASSRQAPAPYEQYF. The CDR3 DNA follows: TGCGCCAGCAGCCGACAGGCCCCGGCCCCCTACGAGCAGTACTTC.

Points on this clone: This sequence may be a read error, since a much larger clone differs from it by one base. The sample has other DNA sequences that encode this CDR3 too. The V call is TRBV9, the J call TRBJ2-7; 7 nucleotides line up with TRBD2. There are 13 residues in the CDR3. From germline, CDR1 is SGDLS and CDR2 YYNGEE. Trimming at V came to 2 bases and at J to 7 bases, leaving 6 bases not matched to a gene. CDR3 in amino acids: CASSVGGGGEQYF. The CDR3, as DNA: TGTGCCAGCAGCGTTGGTGGGGGAGGGGAGCAGTACTTC. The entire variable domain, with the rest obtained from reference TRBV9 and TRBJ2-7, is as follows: DSGVTQTPKHLITATGQRVTLRCSPRSGDLSVYWYQQSLDQGLQFLIQYYNGEERAKGNILERFSAQQFPDLHSELNLSSLELGDSALYFCASSVGGGGEQYFGPGTRLTVT.

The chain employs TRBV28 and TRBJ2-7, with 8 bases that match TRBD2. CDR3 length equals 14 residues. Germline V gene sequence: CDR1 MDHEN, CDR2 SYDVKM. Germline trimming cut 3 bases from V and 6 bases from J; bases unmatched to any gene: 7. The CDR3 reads CASSFSSGRGEQYF. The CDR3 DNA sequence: TGTGCCAGCAGTTTTTCGTCCGGGAGGGGCGAGCAGTACTTC. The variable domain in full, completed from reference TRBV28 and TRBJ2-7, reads DVKVTQSSRYLVKRTGEKVFLECVQDMDHENMFWYRQDPGLGLRLIYFSYDVKMKEKGDIPEGYSVSREKKERFSLILESASTNQTSMYLCASSFSSGRGEQYFGPGTRLTVT.

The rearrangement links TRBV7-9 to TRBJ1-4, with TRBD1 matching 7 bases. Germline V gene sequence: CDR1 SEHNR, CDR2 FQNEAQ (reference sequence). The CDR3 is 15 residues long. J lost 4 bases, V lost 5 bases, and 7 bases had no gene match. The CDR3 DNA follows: TGTGCCAGCAGCCCCCTCGACAGGGTTAATGAAAAACTGTTTTTT. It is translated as CASSPLDRVNEKLFF.

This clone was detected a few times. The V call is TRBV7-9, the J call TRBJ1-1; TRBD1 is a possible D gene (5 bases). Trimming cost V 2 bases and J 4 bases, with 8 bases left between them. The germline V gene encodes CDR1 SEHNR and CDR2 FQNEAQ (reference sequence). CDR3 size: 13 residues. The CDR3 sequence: CASSLPQGTEAFF. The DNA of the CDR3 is TGTGCCAGCAGCTTACCCCAGGGCACTGAAGCTTTCTTT.

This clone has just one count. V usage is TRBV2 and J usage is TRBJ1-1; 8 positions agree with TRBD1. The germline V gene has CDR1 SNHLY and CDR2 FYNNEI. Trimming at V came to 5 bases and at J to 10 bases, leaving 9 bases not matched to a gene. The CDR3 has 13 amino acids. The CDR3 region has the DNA TGTGCCAGCAGTCCCGGACAGGGAGGTAGAGCTTTCTTT. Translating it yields CASSPGQGGRAFF.

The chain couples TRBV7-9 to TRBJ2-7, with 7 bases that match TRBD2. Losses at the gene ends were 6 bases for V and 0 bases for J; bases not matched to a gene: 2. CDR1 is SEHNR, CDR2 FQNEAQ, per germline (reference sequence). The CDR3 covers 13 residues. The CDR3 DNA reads TGTGCCAGCAGGAGGACTAGCTCCTACGAGCAGTACTTC. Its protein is CASRRTSSYEQYF.

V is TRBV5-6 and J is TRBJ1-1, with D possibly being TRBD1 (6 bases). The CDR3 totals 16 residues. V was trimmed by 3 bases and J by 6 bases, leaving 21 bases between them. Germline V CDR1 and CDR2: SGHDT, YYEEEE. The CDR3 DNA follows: TGTGCCAGCAGCTACCTAGCCACAGGGCTCCAATCTGAAGCTTTCTTT. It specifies CASSYLATGLQSEAFF.

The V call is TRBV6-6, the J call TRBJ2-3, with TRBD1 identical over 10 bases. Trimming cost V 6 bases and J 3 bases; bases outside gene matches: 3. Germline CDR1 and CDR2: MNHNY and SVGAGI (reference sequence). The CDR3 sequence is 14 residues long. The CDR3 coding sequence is TGTGCCAGCAGGACAGGGGGCCGGACAGATACGCAGTATTTT. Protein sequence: CASRTGGRTDTQYF.

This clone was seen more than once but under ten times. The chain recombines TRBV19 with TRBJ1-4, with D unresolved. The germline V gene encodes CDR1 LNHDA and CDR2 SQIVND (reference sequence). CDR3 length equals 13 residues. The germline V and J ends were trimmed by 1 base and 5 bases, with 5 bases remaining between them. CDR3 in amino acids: CASSIGQNEKLFF. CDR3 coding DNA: TGTGCCAGTAGTATAGGACAAAATGAAAAACTGTTTTTT.

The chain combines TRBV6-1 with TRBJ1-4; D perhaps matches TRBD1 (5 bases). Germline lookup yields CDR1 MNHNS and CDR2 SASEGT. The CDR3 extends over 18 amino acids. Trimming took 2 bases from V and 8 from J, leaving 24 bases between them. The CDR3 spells CASSENALGPGRGEKLFF. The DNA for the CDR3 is TGTGCCAGCAGTGAAAACGCTCTGGGGCCGGGGAGGGGAGAAAAACTGTTTTTT.

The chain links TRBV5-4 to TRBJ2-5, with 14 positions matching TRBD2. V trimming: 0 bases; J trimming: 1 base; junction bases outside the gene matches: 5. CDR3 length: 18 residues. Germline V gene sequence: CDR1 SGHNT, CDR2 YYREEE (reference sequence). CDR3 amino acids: CASSLEGLAGAFQETQYF. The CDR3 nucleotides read TGTGCCAGCAGCTTGGAGGGACTAGCGGGGGCATTCCAAGAGACCCAGTACTTC.

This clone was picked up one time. CDR3 amino acids: CASSQSSMTGGGTGELFF. CDR3 nucleotide sequence: TGTGCCAGCAGCCAAAGCTCCATGACAGGGGGGGGAACCGGGGAGCTGTTTTTT. V usage is TRBV4-2 and J usage is TRBJ2-2; the match to TRBD1 covers 9 bases. Germline V CDR1 and CDR2: LGHNA, YNFKEQ. V lost 2 bases to trimming and J lost 5 bases; unmatched junction nucleotides: 12. The CDR3 is made up of 18 amino acids.